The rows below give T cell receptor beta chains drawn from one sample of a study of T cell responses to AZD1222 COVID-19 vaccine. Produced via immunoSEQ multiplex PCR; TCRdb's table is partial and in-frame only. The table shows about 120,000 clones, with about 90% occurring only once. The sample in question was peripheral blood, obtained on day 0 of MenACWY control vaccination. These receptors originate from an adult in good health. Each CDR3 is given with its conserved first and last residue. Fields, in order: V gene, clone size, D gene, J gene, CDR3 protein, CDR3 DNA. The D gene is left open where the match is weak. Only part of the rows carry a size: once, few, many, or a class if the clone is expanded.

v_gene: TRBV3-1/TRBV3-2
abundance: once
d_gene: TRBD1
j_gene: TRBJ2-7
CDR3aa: CASSLRDRTYEQYF
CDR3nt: TGTGCCAGCAGCCTCCGGGACAGGACCTACGAGCAGTACTTC

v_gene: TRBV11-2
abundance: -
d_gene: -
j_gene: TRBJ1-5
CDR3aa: CASSLQGHQPQHF
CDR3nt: TGTGCCAGCAGCTTACAGGGCCACCAGCCCCAGCATTTT

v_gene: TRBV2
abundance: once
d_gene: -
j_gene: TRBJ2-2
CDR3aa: CACHPNTGELFF
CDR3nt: TGTGCCTGTCACCCGAACACCGGGGAGCTGTTTTTT

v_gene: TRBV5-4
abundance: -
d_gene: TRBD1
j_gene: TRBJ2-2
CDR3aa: CASSLQPGGVNTGELFF
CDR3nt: TGTGCCAGCAGCTTGCAACCAGGGGGCGTCAACACCGGGGAGCTGTTTTTT

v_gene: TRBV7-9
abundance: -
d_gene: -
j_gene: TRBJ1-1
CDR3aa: CASSLGGRGNTEAFF
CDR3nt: TGTGCCAGCAGCTTAGGGGGCCGCGGGAACACTGAAGCTTTCTTT

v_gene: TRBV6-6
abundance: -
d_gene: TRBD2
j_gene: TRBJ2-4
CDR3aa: CASSSSGSRAKNIQYF
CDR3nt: TGTGCCAGCAGTTCTAGCGGGAGTAGGGCCAAAAACATTCAGTACTTC

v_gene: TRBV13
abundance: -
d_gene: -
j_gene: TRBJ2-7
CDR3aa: CASSPRDRTYEQYF
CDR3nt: TGTGCCAGCAGCCCAAGAGACCGAACCTACGAGCAGTACTTC

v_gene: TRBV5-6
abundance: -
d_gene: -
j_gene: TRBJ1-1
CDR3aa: CASSLQGYDLNTEAFF
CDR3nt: TGTGCCAGCAGCTTACAGGGCTATGACTTGAACACTGAAGCTTTCTTT

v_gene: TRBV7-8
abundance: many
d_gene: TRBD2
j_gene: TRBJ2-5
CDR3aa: CASSLSWGGQETQYF
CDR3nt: TGTGCCAGCAGCTTAAGTTGGGGGGGCCAAGAGACCCAGTACTTC

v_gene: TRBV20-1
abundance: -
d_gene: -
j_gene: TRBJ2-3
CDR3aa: CSAREKDTQYF
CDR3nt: TGCAGTGCTAGAGAAAAAGATACGCAGTATTTT

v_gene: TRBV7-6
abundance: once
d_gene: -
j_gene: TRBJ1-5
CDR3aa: CASSLGTKSQPQHF
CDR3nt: TGTGCCAGCAGCTTGGGGACGAAAAGTCAGCCCCAGCATTTT

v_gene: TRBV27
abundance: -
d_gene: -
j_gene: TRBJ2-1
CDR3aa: CASSPRARGNEQFF
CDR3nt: TGTGCCAGCAGTCCTCGCGCGCGAGGCAATGAGCAGTTCTTC

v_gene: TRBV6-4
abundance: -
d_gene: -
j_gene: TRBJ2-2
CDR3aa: CASSERGELFF
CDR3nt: TGTGCCAGCAGCGAGCGGGGGGAGCTGTTTTTT

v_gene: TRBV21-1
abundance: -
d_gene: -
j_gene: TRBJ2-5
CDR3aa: CASSKTPQDQETQYF
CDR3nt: TGTGCCAGCAGCAAGACCCCGCAGGACCAAGAGACCCAGTACTTC

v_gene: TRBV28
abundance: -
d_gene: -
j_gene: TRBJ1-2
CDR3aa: CASSLGDYGYTF
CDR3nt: TGTGCCAGCAGCCTGGGGGACTATGGCTACACCTTC

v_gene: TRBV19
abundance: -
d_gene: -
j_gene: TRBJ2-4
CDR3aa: CASMGLTGQAKNIQYF
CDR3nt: TGTGCCAGTATGGGATTGACAGGCCAAGCCAAAAACATTCAGTACTTC

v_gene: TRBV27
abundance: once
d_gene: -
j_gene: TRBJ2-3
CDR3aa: CASSLTSLSTDTQYF
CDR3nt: TGTGCCAGCAGTTTAACTAGCCTTAGCACAGATACGCAGTATTTT

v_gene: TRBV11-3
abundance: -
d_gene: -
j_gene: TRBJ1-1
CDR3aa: CASSFDGPNTEAFF
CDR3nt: TGTGCCAGCAGCTTCGACGGCCCGAACACTGAAGCTTTCTTT

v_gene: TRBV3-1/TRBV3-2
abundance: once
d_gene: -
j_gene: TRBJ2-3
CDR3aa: CASSHGASSTDTQYF
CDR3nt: TGTGCCAGCAGCCATGGGGCGTCTAGCACAGATACGCAGTATTTT

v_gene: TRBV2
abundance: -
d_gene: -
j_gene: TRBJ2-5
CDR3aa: CASSETGNQETQYF
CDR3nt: TGTGCCAGCAGTGAAACTGGGAACCAAGAGACCCAGTACTTC

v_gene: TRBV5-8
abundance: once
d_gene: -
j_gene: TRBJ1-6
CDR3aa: CASSRQSSAYNSPLHF
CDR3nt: TGTGCCAGCAGTAGACAGTCATCGGCCTATAATTCACCCCTCCACTTT

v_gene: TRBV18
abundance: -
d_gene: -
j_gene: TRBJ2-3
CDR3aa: CASSPQRGTDTQYF
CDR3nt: TGTGCCAGCTCACCCCAACGGGGAACAGATACGCAGTATTTT

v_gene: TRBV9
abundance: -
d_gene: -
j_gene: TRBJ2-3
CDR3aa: CASSPPDGGITTDTQYF
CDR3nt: TGTGCCAGCAGCCCCCCGGACGGGGGAATCACCACAGATACGCAGTATTTT

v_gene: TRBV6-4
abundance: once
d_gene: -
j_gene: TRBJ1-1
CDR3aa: CASRRRGARDTEAFF
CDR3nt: TGTGCCAGCAGAAGAAGGGGAGCTAGAGACACTGAAGCTTTCTTT

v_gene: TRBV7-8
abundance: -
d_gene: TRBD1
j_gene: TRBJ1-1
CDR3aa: CASSLIEDRGRTEAFF
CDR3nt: TGTGCCAGCAGCCTAATAGAGGACAGGGGGCGAACTGAAGCTTTCTTT

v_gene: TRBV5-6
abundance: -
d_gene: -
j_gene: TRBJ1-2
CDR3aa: CASSLQGRYGYTF
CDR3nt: TGTGCCAGCAGCTTACAGGGACGCTATGGCTACACCTTC

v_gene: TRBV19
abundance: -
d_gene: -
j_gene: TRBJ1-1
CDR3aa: CASSTPGGAMVNTEAFF
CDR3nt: TGTGCCAGTAGTACCCCGGGGGGGGCAATGGTGAACACTGAAGCTTTCTTT

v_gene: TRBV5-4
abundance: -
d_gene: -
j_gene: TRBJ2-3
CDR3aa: CASSLGAMASDTQYF
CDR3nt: TGTGCCAGCAGCTTGGGGGCGATGGCCTCAGATACGCAGTATTTT

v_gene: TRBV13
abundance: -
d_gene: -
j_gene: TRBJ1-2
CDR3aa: CASSSRGPGTDGYTF
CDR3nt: TGTGCCAGCAGCTCGAGGGGACCGGGAACTGATGGCTACACCTTC

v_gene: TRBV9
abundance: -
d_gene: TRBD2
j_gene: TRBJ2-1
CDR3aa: CASSVGVTSGYNEQFF
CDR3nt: TGTGCCAGCAGCGTAGGGGTGACTAGCGGATACAATGAGCAGTTCTTC

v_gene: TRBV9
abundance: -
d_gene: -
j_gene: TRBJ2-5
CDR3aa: CASSGRTLQETQYF
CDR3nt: TGTGCCAGCAGCGGCCGGACACTTCAAGAGACCCAGTACTTC

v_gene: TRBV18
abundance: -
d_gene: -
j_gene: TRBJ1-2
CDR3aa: CASSSGSYGYTF
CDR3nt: TGTGCCAGCTCATCCGGGAGCTATGGCTACACCTTC

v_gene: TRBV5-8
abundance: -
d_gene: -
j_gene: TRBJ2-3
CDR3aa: CASSLGSTDTQYF
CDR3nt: TGTGCCAGCAGCTTGGGCAGCACAGATACGCAGTATTTT

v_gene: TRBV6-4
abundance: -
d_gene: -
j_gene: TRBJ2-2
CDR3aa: CASRPKSGYTGELFF
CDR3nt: TGTGCCAGCAGACCCAAGTCGGGGTACACCGGGGAGCTGTTTTTT

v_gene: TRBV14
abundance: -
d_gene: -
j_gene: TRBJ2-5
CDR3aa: CASSQGQLGKETQYF
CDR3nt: TGTGCCAGCAGCCAAGGACAGCTGGGCAAGGAGACCCAGTACTTC

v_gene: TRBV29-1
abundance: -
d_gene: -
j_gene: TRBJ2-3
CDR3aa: CSVEETGGADTQYF
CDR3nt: TGCAGCGTTGAGGAGACCGGGGGCGCAGATACGCAGTATTTT

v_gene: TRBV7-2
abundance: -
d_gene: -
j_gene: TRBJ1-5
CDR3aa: CASSLGGQQNQPQHF
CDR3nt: TGTGCCAGCAGCTTAGGAGGACAGCAAAATCAGCCCCAGCATTTT

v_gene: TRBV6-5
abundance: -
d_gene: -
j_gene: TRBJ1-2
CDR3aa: CASRPTRGGYGYTF
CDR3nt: TGTGCCAGCAGACCTACAAGGGGGGGCTATGGCTACACCTTC

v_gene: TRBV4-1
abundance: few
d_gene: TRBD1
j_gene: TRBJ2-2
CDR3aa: CASSQVTGGSTGELFF
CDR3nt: TGCGCCAGCAGCCAAGTCACAGGGGGGTCCACCGGGGAGCTGTTTTTT

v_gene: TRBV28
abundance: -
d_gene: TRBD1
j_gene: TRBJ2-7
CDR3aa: CASSLRTGLTYEQYF
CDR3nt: TGTGCCAGCAGTTTAAGGACAGGATTAACCTACGAGCAGTACTTC

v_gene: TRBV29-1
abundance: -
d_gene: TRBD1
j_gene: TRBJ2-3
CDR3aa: CSVVGPGQGGTDTQYF
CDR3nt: TGCAGCGTTGTGGGGCCGGGACAGGGAGGCACAGATACGCAGTATTTT

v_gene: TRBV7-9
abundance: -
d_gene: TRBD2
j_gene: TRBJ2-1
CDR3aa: CASSDGLAGVYNEQFF
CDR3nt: TGTGCCAGCAGCGACGGACTAGCGGGGGTCTACAATGAGCAGTTCTTC

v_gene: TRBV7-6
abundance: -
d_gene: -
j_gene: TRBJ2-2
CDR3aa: CASSGWEGATGELFF
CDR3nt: TGTGCCAGCAGCGGTTGGGAGGGGGCAACCGGGGAGCTGTTTTTT

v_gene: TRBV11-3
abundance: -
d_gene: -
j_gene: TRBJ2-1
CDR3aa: CASSSRNEQFF
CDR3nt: TGTGCCAGCAGCTCAAGGAATGAGCAGTTCTTC

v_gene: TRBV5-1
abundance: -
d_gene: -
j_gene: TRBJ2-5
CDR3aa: CASSFEGRFGETQYF
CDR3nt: TGCGCCAGCAGCTTTGAGGGAAGATTCGGAGAGACCCAGTACTTC

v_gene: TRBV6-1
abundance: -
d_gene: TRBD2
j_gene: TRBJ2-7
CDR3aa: CASSEPGLAGRYEQYF
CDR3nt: TGTGCCAGCAGTGAACCTGGACTAGCGGGAAGGTACGAGCAGTACTTC

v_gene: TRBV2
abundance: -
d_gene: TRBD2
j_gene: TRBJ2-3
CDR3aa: CASSEALRRHGGGLPGDTQYF
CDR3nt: TGTGCCAGCAGTGAAGCGCTTAGGCGTCACGGGGGGGGTCTTCCCGGAGATACGCAGTATTTT

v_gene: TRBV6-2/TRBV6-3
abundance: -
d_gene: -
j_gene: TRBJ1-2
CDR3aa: CASSYLDSLYGYTF
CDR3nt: TGTGCCAGCAGTTACCTCGACAGTCTCTATGGCTACACCTTC

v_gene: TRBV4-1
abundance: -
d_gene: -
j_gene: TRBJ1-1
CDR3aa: CASSQIPGKNTEAFF
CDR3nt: TGCGCCAGCAGCCAAATCCCCGGGAAAAACACTGAAGCTTTCTTT

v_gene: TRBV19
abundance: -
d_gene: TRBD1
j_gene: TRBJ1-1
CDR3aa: CASRTLAGGAFEAFF
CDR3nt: TGTGCCAGTAGGACGCTGGCAGGGGGCGCTTTTGAAGCTTTCTTT

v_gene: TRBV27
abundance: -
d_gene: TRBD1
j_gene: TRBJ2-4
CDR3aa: CASSPDTKRQGKTAKNIQYF
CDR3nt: TGTGCCAGCAGTCCTGACACGAAGCGACAGGGGAAGACGGCCAAAAACATTCAGTACTTC

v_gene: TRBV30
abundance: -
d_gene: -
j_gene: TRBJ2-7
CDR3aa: CAWSRQFDEQYF
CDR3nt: TGTGCCTGGAGTCGACAGTTCGACGAGCAGTACTTC

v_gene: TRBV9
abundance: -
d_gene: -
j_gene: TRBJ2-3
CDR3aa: CASSVGRGGRGTDTQYF
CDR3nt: TGTGCCAGCAGCGTAGGACGAGGGGGAAGGGGCACAGATACGCAGTATTTT

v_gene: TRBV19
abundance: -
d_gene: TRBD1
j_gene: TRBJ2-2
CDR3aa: CASRTGTGNTGELFF
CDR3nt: TGTGCCAGTAGAACCGGGACAGGGAACACCGGGGAGCTGTTTTTT

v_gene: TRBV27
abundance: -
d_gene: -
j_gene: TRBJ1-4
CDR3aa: CASSLDRLATNEKLFF
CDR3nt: TGTGCCAGCAGTCTCGACAGGCTAGCAACTAATGAAAAACTGTTTTTT

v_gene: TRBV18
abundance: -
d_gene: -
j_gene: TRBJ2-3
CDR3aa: CASSPPGYGTDTQYF
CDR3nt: TGTGCCAGCTCACCACCGGGGTATGGCACAGATACGCAGTATTTT

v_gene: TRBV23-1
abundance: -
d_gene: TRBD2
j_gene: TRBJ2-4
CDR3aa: CASSQRRTSGRLGAKNIQYF
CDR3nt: TGCGCCAGCAGTCAAAGGAGGACTAGCGGGAGATTGGGAGCCAAAAACATTCAGTACTTC

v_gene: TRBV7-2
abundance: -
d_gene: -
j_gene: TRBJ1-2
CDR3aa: CASSLAVNYGYTF
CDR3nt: TGTGCCAGCAGCTTAGCCGTTAACTATGGCTACACCTTC

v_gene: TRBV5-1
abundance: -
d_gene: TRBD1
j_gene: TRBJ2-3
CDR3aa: CASSLGTGGFTDTQYF
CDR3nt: TGCGCCAGCAGCTTGGGCACAGGGGGATTCACAGATACGCAGTATTTT